What follows are 18 T cell receptor beta chains derived from one specimen sequenced in a study of blood T cell repertoires in COVID-19. Profiled with immunoSEQ multiplex PCR; TCRdb holds only in-frame clones, not every one. This table has roughly 190,000 clones, approximately 81% appearing once. What was sequenced was peripheral blood. The source of these receptors is an older woman with COVID-19, enrolled during active disease.

This chain connects TRBV6-5 to TRBJ2-3, with a weak D call TRBD2 (6 bases). The V gene lost 6 bases and the J gene lost 2 bases, with 15 bases spanning the gap. The CDR3 has 15 residues. Germline CDR1 MNHEY, CDR2 SVGAGI. CDR3 sequence (DNA): TGTGCCAGCAGACCCCGGGACTTGTCCACAGATACGCAGTATTTT. This codes for CASRPRDLSTDTQYF.

The CDR3 nucleotides read TGTGCCAGTAGGATACAGGGTTCTGGAAACACCATATATTTT. Its protein is CASRIQGSGNTIYF. V is TRBV19 and J is TRBJ1-3; weak D call: TRBD1 (6 bases). The V gene's germline CDR1 is LNHDA and CDR2 SQIVND (reference sequence). Trimming cost V 6 bases and J 1 base, with 10 bases left between them. This CDR3 is built from 14 residues.

This rearrangement joins TRBV24-1 to TRBJ2-1, with TRBD1 identical over 10 bases. There are 15 residues in the CDR3. Germline V gives CDR1 KGHDR, CDR2 SFDVKD. The junction had 5 bases not matched to a gene; V was cut back by 3 bases and J by 7 bases. This chain's CDR3 is CATSDARTGGNEQFF. For the CDR3, the DNA is TGTGCCACCAGTGATGCTAGGACAGGGGGAAATGAGCAGTTCTTC.

The chain links TRBV6-2 or TRBV6-3 to TRBJ2-5; 10 nucleotides agree with TRBD2. The CDR3 sequence is 17 residues long. Germline lookup yields CDR1 MNHEY and CDR2 SVGEGT. Losses at the gene ends were 4 bases for V and 4 bases for J; bases not matched to a gene: 12. CDR3 protein: CASSSGRIIAGGETQYF. The CDR3 DNA sequence: TGTGCCAGCAGTTCGGGCCGAATTATAGCGGGGGGAGAGACCCAGTACTTC.

The CDR3 protein is CATSAQGLNTQYF. The CDR3 DNA reads as TGTGCCACCAGTGCGCAGGGGCTTAATACGCAGTATTTT. This chain connects TRBV24-1 to TRBJ2-3; a possible D gene is TRBD1 (6 bases). CDR3 size: 13 residues. With 5 bases removed from V and 7 bases from J, the gap between germline ends came to 12 bases. Germline V gene sequence: CDR1 KGHDR, CDR2 SFDVKD.

This chain links TRBV28 with TRBJ1-2; TRBD1 matches 8 bases. Germline assignment: CDR1 MDHEN and CDR2 SYDVKM. The CDR3 runs 16 residues. J lost 4 bases, V lost 3 bases, and 10 bases had no gene match. The CDR3 DNA reads as TGTGCCAGCAGTTTGGACCGGACAGGGAGTTCCTATGGCTACACCTTC. It yields the protein CASSLDRTGSSYGYTF.

The chain employs TRBV6-1 and TRBJ2-7; no definite D call. Trimming pared 2 bases from V and 3 bases from J, leaving 11 bases between. The CDR3 has 14 amino acids. The germline V gene encodes CDR1 MNHNS and CDR2 SASEGT. This CDR3 is CASSEWALDYEQYV. The CDR3, as DNA: TGTGCCAGCAGTGAATGGGCACTGGACTACGAGCAGTACGTC.

The V call is TRBV4-2, the J call TRBJ1-1; 7 bases agree with TRBD1. With 0 bases clipped from V and 2 bases from J, the junction kept 3 bases outside the gene matches. The V gene's germline CDR1 is LGHNA and CDR2 YNFKEQ. The CDR3 totals 15 residues. The CDR3 DNA reads TGTGCCAGCAGCCAAGAACAGGGGACTAACACTGAAGCTTTCTTT. This encodes CASSQEQGTNTEAFF.

The CDR3 DNA is TGTGCCACCAGTGATTCGGGCTCCTTCGGGACAGGGATCCGGGAGCTGTTTTTT. Residues: CATSDSGSFGTGIRELFF. The J gene is TRBJ2-2, the V gene TRBV24-1; TRBD1 aligns across 9 bases. The CDR3 sequence is 18 residues long. V was clipped by 2 bases and J by 9 bases; unmatched bases: 15. CDR1 and CDR2 from the germline V gene are KGHDR and SFDVKD.

V and J are TRBV18 and TRBJ1-4; maybe TRBD1 (6 bases). Germline V gene sequence: CDR1 KGHSH, CDR2 LQKENI. The CDR3 runs 16 residues. Trimming removed 3 bases from V and 0 bases from J, with 11 bases in between. CDR3 sequence: CASSPWTAATNEKLFF. The CDR3 DNA reads as TGTGCCAGCTCACCTTGGACAGCCGCAACTAATGAAAAACTGTTTTTT. Full variable domain (rest looked up from reference TRBV18 and TRBJ1-4): NAGVMQNPRHLVRRRGQEARLRCSPMKGHSHVYWYRQLPEEGLKFMVYLQKENIIDESGMPKERFSAEFPKEGPSILRIQQVVRGDSAAYFCASSPWTAATNEKLFFGSGTQLSVL.

The chain combines TRBV6-5 with TRBJ1-5, with a possible D match to TRBD1 (5 bases). Trimming left V 10 bases short and J 0 bases short, with 13 bases between. There are 14 residues in the CDR3. Germline CDR1 reads MNHEY; CDR2 reads SVGAGI. CDR3 bases: TGTGCCACTCAACAGGCGGCTAGCAATCAGCCCCAGCATTTT. Translating it yields CATQQAASNQPQHF.

This chain joins TRBV9 and TRBJ1-2, with D unclear. Trimming cost V 4 bases and J 4 bases, with 26 bases left between them. CDR3 size: 18 residues. Germline CDR1 and CDR2: SGDLS and YYNGEE. The CDR3 nucleotides are TGTGCCAGCAGCCCCACTAGATCGGGGTCCCACACCCTCTATGGCTACACCTTC. Translated, it gives CASSPTRSGSHTLYGYTF. Complete variable domain (other parts from reference TRBV9 and TRBJ1-2): DSGVTQTPKHLITATGQRVTLRCSPRSGDLSVYWYQQSLDQGLQFLIQYYNGEERAKGNILERFSAQQFPDLHSELNLSSLELGDSALYFCASSPTRSGSHTLYGYTFGSGTRLTVV.

V is TRBV24-1 and J is TRBJ1-2; 8 bases agree with TRBD1. Unmatched junction bases numbered 9, after V lost 3 bases and J lost 7 bases. From germline, CDR1 is KGHDR and CDR2 SFDVKD. CDR3 size: 15 residues. The CDR3 DNA follows: TGTGCCACCAGTGATAAGAACAGGGGGTTGTTTGGCTACACCTTC. Its protein product is CATSDKNRGLFGYTF.

V and J are TRBV3-1 (or the pseudogene TRBV3-2) and TRBJ2-1, with 12 bases aligning to TRBD2. The ends lost 1 base at V and 9 bases at J; junction bases unmatched: 4. The germline V gene has CDR1 LGHDT and CDR2 YNNKEL (reference sequence). The length of the CDR3 is 15 residues. DNA for the CDR3: TGTGCCAGCAGCCAAGGCGGACTAGCGGGAACTGAGCAGTTCTTC. This encodes CASSQGGLAGTEQFF.

This chain links TRBV10-3 with TRBJ1-5, with D possibly being TRBD1 (6 bases). Germline CDR1 is ENHRY and CDR2 is SYGVKD. V lost 10 bases, J lost 3 bases, and 16 bases lay in between. CDR3 size: 14 residues. The CDR3 nucleotides are TGTGCCAGCCGACCGGGGGGCTCCAATCAGCCCCAGCATTTT. Protein: CASRPGGSNQPQHF.

This clone turned up a few times. The chain joins TRBV6-1 to TRBJ2-7; D gene uncertain. CDR1 is MNHNS and CDR2 is SASEGT in the germline V gene. The ends were cut back, 1 base at V and 2 bases at J, with 9 bases in the middle. There are 14 residues in the CDR3. For the CDR3, the DNA is TGTGCCAGCAGTGAAGTTGGCGGAACCTACGAGCAGTACTTC. It codes for CASSEVGGTYEQYF.

The chain links TRBV19 to TRBJ1-6, with 10 bases lining up with TRBD1. The CDR3 is made up of 16 amino acids. Germline assignment: CDR1 LNHDA and CDR2 SQIVND (reference sequence). Trimming at V came to 2 bases and at J to 8 bases, leaving 6 bases not matched to a gene. CDR3 DNA sequence: TGTGCCAGTAGTATAAGTGACAGGGGGCCTTATTCACCCCTCCACTTT. Translating it yields CASSISDRGPYSPLHF.

The rearrangement uses TRBV7-8 and TRBJ2-3; 7 bases are shared with TRBD2. V lost 5 bases, J lost 6 bases, and 5 bases stayed unmatched. The length of the CDR3 is 13 residues. Per germline, CDR1 SGHVS and CDR2 FQNEAQ. CDR3 sequence: CASSLGGTDTQYF. The CDR3 bases are TGTGCCAGCAGCCTCGGGGGGACGGATACGCAGTATTTT.